This entry features one TCR beta chain sequence. Antigen: not known. Trimming took off 6 bases at V and 3 bases at J, with 12 bases between the two ends. CDR1 is DFQATT, CDR2 SNEGSKA, per germline (reference sequence). CDR3 size: 13 residues. TCRdb reanalysed the RT-PCR reads using MiXCR and keeps one entry per CDR3 protein. The repertoire includes about half a million distinct CDR3 sequences, less than 30% of them detected once, and 1.9% sits in the top ten. This entry comes from a study of response to subunit inactivated influenza vaccine. The study, taken as a whole, reports: New T cells are recruited in small numbers by each seasonal influenza vaccination, according to the authors' suggestion.

V usage is TRBV20-1 and J usage is TRBJ1-5, with D perhaps matching TRBD1 (6 bases). The source of this sequence is a man aged 45-65 years who received an inactivated influenza vaccine. Source: CD4+ T cells sorted from PBMCs, taken 5 days after vaccination. The DNA for the CDR3 is TGCAGTGCAGAGGGACAAGACAATCAGCCCCAGCATTTT. Translation gives CSAEGQDNQPQHF.